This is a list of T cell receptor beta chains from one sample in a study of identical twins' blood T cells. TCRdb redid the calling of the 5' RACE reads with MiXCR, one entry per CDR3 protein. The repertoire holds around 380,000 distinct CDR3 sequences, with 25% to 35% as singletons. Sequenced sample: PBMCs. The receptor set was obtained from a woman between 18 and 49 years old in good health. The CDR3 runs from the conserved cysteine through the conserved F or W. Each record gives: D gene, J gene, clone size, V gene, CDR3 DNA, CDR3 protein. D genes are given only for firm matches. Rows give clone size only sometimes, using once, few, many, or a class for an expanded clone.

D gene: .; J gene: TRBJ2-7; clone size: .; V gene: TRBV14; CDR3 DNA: TGTGCCAGCAGCCAATGGTCGGGGGTCGAGCAGTACTTC; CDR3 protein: CASSQWSGVEQYF
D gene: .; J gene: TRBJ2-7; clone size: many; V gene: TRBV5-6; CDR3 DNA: TGTGCCAGCAGCTTGGCTCAGGGCTACGAGCAGTACTTC; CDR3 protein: CASSLAQGYEQYF
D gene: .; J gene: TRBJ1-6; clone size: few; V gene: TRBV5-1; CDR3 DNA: TGCGCCAGCAGCACCGAAGACCCTGCGGTCGGTTCACCCCTCCACTTT; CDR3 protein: CASSTEDPAVGSPLHF
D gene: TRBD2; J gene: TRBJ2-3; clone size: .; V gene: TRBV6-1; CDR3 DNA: TGTGCCAGCAGTGAAGCAGGACTAGTAGCAGATACGCAGTATTTT; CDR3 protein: CASSEAGLVADTQYF
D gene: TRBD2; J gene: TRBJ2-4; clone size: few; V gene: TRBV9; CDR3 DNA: TGTGCCAGCAGCTCACACTTCGGGGGGATGGGAAACATTCAGTACTTC; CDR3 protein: CASSSHFGGMGNIQYF
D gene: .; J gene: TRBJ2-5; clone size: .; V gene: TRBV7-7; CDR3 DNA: TGTGCTAGCAGCTCCTCCGGACTATATGAGACCCAGTACTTC; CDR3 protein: CASSSSGLYETQYF
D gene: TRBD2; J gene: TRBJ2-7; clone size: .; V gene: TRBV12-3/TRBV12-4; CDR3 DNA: TGTGCCAGCAGTCAAAACCTAGCGGGGACCTACGAGCAGTACTTC; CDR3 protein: CASSQNLAGTYEQYF
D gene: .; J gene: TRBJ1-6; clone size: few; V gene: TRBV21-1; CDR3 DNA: TGTGCCAGCAGCAAAAGGGAGGAAGGGGTAGATTCACCCCTCCACTTT; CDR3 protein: CASSKREEGVDSPLHF
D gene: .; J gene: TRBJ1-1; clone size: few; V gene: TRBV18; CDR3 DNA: TGTGCCAGCTCACTCTCCGACGGGAACACTGAAGCTTTCTTT; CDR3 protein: CASSLSDGNTEAFF
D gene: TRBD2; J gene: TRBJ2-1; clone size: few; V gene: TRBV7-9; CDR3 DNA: TGTGCCAGCAGTCTAGCGGAGTACAATGAGCAGTTCTTC; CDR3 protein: CASSLAEYNEQFF
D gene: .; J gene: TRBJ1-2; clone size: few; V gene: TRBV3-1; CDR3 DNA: TGTGCCAGCAGCCAAACACAGGGAGCAGACGGCTACACCTTC; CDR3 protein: CASSQTQGADGYTF
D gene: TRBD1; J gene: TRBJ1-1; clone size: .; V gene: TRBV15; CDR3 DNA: TGTGCCACCAGCAGGGACAGGGTTACTGAAGCTTTCTTT; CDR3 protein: CATSRDRVTEAFF
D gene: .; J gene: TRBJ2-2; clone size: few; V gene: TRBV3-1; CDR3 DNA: TGTGCCAGCAGACAATTTCAGGACACCGGGGAGCTGTTTTTT; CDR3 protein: CASRQFQDTGELFF
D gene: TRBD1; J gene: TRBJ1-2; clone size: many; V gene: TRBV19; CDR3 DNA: TGTGCCAGTAGCGGGGACAGAACTGCATACTATGGCTACACCTTC; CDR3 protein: CASSGDRTAYYGYTF
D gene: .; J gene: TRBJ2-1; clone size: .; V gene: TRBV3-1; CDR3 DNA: TGTGCCAGTAGCCAAGAAACGGAGAGGCGCTCCTTC; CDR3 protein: CASSQETERRSF
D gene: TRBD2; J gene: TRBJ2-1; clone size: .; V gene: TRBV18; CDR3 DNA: TGTGCCAGCTCACCACTCGCTAGCGGGTTGTCTTACAATGAGCAGTTCTTC; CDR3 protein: CASSPLASGLSYNEQFF
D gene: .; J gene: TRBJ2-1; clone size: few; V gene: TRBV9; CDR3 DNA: TGTGCCAGCAGCCCCTTCCGATCCTACAATGAGCAGTTCTTC; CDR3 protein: CASSPFRSYNEQFF
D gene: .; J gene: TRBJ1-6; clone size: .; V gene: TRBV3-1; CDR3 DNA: TGTGCCAGCAGCCAAATTCCCGATTCACCCCTCCACTTT; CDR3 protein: CASSQIPDSPLHF
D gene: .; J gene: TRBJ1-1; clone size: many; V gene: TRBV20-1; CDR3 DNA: TGCAGTGCTACCGACAGAACGAACACTGAAGCTTTCTTT; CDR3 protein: CSATDRTNTEAFF
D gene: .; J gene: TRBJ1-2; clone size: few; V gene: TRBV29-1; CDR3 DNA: TGCAGCGTTATCCCGGGAGACTATGGCTACACCTTC; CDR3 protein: CSVIPGDYGYTF
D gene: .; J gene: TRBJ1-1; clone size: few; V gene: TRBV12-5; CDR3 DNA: TGTGCTAGTGGTTTGGCCCTACTGGTGGGTAGCACTGAAGCTTTCTTT; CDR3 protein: CASGLALLVGSTEAFF
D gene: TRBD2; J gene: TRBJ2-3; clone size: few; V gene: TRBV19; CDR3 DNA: TGTGCCAGTAGTATGACTAGCGGGAGAACAGATACGCAGTATTTT; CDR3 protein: CASSMTSGRTDTQYF
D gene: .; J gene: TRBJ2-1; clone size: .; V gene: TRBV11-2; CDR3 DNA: TGTGCCAGCAGCTTAAATCTTCACAATGAGCAGTTCTTC; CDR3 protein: CASSLNLHNEQFF
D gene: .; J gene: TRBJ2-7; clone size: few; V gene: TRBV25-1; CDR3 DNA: TGTGCCAGCAGTGACAGAAACCGCTACGAGCAGTACTTC; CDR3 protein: CASSDRNRYEQYF
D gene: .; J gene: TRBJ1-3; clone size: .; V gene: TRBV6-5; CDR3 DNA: TGTGCCAGCAGTTACGGGCAGGGGAGGAGAAACACCATATATTTT; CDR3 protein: CASSYGQGRRNTIYF
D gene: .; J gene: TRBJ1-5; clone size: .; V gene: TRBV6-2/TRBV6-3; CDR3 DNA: TGTGCCAGCAATGGCCAGCCCCAGCATTTT; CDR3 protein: CASNGQPQHF
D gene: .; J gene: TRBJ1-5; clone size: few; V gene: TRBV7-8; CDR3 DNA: TGTGCCAGCAGCTCGTTGGGAGTTCATCAGCCCCAGCATTTT; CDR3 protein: CASSSLGVHQPQHF
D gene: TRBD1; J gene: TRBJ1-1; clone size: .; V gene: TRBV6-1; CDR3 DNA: TGTGCCAGCAGTGAAGGGTGGGGCAGGGGGCCCTTGAACACTGAAGCTTTCTTT; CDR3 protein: CASSEGWGRGPLNTEAFF
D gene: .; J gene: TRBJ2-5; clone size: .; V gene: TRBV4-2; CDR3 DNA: TGTGCCAGCAGCCAAGGGCTACAAGAGACCCAGTACTTC; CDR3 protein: CASSQGLQETQYF
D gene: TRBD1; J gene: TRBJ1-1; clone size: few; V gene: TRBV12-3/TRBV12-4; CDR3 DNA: TGTGCCAGCAGTTTTCCCGCAGTTGACAGGGGTTACACTGAAGCTTTCTTT; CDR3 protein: CASSFPAVDRGYTEAFF
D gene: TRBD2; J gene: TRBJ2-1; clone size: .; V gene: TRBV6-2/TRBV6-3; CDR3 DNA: TGTGCCAGCAGTTACTCACGGCTAGCGGGAAACAATGAGCAGTTCTTC; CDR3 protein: CASSYSRLAGNNEQFF
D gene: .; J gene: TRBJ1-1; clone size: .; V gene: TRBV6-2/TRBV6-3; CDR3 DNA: TGTGCCAGCAGTTACGCTACTGAAGCTTTCTTT; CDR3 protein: CASSYATEAFF
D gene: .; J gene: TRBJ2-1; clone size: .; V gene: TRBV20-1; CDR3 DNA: TGCAGTGCCGGCGGGACTTCCCGGCACAATGAGCAGTTCTTC; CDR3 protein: CSAGGTSRHNEQFF
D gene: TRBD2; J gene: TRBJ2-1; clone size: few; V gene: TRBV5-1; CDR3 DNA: TGCGCCAGCAGCTCCCCACCGGGACTAGCGGGGTCCGATGAGCAGTTCTTC; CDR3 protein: CASSSPPGLAGSDEQFF
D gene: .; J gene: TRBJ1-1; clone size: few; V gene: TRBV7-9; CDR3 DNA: TGTGCCAGCAGCCCCCAGGGAGTGGGGACTGAAGCTTTCTTT; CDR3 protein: CASSPQGVGTEAFF
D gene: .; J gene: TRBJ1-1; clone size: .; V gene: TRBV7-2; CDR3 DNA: TGTGCCAGCAGCTTACTCACAGCAGGCACTGAAGCTTTCTTT; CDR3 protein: CASSLLTAGTEAFF
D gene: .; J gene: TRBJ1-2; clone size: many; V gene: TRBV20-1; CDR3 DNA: TGCAGTGCTAGAGGCAGCCTGAGGGGACTGTGGACCTTC; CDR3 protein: CSARGSLRGLWTF
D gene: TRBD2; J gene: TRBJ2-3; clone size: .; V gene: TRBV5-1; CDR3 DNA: TGCGCCAGCAGCTTGGGCTCTAGCGGGATGGGAGATACGCAGTATTTT; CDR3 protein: CASSLGSSGMGDTQYF
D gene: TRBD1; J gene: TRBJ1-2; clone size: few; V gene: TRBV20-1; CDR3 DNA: TGCAGTGCTCTCCGGGACAGTGTCAATGGCTACACCTTC; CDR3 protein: CSALRDSVNGYTF
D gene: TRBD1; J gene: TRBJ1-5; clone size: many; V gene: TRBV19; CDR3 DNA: TGTGCCAGTAGTATAGGCCAGGGGGCCTATCAGCCCCAGCATTTT; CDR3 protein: CASSIGQGAYQPQHF
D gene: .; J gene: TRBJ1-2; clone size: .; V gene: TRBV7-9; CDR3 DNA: TGTGCCAGCAGCTTAGGAGGAAGTCAAGGCTACACCTTC; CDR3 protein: CASSLGGSQGYTF
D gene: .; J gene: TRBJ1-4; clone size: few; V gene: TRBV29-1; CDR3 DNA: TGCAGCGTAAGGGGTGCAACTAATGAAAAACTGTTTTTT; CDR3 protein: CSVRGATNEKLFF
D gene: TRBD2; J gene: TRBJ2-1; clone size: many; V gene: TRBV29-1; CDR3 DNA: TGCAGCGTTTCAAGCGGGGAAAACTCCTACAATGAGCAGTTCTTC; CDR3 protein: CSVSSGENSYNEQFF
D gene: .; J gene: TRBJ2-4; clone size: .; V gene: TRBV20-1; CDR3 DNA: TGCAGTGCCACCGGGGTTATTCTAGCCAAAAACATTCAGTACTTC; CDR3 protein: CSATGVILAKNIQYF
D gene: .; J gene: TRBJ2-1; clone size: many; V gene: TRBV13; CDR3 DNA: TGTGCCAGCAGCTTAAGGCCTAGCGATGAGCAGTTCTTC; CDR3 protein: CASSLRPSDEQFF
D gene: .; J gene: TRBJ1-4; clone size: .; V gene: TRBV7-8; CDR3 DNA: TGTGCCAGCAGCTTAGCCCCGAGGGGATTCACTAATGAAAAACTGTTTTTT; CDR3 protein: CASSLAPRGFTNEKLFF
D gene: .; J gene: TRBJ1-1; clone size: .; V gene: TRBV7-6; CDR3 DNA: TGTGCCAGCAGCTCCAAGGGGGATGGGGGTAAGACTGAAGCTTTCTTT; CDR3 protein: CASSSKGDGGKTEAFF
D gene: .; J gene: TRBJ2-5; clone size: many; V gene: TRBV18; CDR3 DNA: TGTGCCAGCTCACCACAGCATCCCCAAGAGACCCAGTACTTC; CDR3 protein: CASSPQHPQETQYF
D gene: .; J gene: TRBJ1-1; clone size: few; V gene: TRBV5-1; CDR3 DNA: TGCGCCAGCAGCTTGGAGGGGTTTAGGAACACTGAAGCTTTCTTT; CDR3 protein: CASSLEGFRNTEAFF
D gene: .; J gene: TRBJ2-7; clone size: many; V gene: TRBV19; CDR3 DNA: TGTGCCAGTGGACGTCCGGACGAGCAGTACTTC; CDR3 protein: CASGRPDEQYF
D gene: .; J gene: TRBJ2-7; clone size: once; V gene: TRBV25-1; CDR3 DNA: TGTGCCAGCAGTGTGGCAGGGAGACACGAGCAGTACTTC; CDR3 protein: CASSVAGRHEQYF
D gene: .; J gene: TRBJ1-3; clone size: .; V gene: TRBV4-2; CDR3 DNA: TGTGCCAGCAGTCCTTGGTGGCCTGGAAACACCATATATTTT; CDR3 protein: CASSPWWPGNTIYF
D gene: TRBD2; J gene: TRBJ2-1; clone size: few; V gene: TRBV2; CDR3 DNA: TGTGCCAGCAATACGGGGGGCAATGAGCAGTTCTTC; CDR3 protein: CASNTGGNEQFF
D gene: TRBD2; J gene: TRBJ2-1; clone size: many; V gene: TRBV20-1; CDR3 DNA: TGCAGTGCTTTGCCCGGGACTAGCGACTACAATGAGCAGTTCTTC; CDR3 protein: CSALPGTSDYNEQFF
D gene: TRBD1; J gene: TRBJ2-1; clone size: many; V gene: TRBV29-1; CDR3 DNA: TGCAGCGTCAGCCGGGACAGAAATACCAATGAGCAGTTCTTC; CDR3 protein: CSVSRDRNTNEQFF